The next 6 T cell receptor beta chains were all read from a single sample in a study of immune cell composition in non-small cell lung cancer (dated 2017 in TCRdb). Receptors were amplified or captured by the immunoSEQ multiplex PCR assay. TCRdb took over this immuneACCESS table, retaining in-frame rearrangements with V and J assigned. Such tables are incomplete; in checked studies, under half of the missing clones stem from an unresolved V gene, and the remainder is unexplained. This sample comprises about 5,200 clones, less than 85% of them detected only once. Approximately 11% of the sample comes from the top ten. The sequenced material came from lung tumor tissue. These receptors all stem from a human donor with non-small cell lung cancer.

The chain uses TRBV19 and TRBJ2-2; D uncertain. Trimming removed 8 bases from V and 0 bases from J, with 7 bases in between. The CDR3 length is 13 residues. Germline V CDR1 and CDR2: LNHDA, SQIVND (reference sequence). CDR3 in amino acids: CASASANTGELFF. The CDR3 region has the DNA TGTGCCAGTGCTTCGGCGAACACCGGGGAGCTGTTTTTT.

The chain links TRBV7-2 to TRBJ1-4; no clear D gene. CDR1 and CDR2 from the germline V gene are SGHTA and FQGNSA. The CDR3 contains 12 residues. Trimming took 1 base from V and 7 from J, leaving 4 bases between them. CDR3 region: CASSLEREKLFF. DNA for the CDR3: TGTGCCAGCAGCTTAGAGCGTGAAAAACTGTTTTTT.

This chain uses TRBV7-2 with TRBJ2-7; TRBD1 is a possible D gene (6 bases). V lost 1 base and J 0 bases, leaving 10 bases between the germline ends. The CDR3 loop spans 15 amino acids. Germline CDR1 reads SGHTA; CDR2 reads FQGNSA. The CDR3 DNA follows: TGTGCCAGCAGCTTAGAGGGGGTCCACTCCTACGAGCAGTACTTC. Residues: CASSLEGVHSYEQYF.

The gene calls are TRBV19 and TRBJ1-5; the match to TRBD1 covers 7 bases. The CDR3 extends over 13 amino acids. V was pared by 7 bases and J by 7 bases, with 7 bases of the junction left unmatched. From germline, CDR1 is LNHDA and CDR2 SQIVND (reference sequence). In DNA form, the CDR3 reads TGTGCCAGTAAGGAGACAGGGTTCCAGCCCCAGCATTTT. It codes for CASKETGFQPQHF.

Here the CDR3 DNA reads TGTGCCACCAGCAGAGATTTAGGACTTTCCTACGAGCAGTACTTC. Residues: CATSRDLGLSYEQYF. This chain joins TRBV15 and TRBJ2-7; a weak D match, TRBD2 (5 bases). This CDR3 comprises 15 residues. Per germline, CDR1 LNHNV and CDR2 YYDKDF (reference sequence). Trimming shortened V by 0 bases and J by 1 base, and 10 bases separated the two germline ends.

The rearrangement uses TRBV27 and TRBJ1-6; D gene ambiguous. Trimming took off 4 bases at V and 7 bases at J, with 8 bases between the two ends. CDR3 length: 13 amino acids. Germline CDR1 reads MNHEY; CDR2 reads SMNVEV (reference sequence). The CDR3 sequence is CASSSVRNSPLHF. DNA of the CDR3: TGTGCCAGCAGTTCCGTTCGGAATTCACCCCTCCACTTT.